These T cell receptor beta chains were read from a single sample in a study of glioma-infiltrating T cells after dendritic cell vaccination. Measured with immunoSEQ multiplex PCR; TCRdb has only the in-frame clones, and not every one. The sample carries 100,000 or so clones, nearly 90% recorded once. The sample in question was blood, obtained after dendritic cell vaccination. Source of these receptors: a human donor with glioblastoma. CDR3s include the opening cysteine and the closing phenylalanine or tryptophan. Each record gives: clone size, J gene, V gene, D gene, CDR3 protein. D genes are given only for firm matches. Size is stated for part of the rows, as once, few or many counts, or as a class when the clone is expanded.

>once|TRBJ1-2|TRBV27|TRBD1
CASSLSQGGNGYTF
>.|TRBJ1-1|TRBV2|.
CASSELEGVITEAFF
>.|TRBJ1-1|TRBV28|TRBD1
CASSSGQGNAEAFF
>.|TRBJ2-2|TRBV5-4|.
CASSPSGGGLVGELFF
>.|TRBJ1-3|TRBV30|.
CAWRMSSGNTIYF
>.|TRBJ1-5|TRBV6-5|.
CASGEWAGSNQPQHF
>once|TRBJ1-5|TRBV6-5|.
CASRLSRYSNQPQHF
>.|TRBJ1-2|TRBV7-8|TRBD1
CASRSTGPDYGYTF
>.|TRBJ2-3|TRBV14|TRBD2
CASSAESGRGTDTQYF
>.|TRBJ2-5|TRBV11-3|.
CASSEGARETQYF
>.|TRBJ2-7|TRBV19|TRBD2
CASSISSAGGPHEQYF
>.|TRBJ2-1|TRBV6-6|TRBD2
CASSYSPYGGNHEQFF
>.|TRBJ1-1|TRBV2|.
CASSGGRIMNTEAFF
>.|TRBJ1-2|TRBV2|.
CASSEGGQIYGYTF
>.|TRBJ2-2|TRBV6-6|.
CASRSTANTGELFF
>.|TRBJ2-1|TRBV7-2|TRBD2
CASSLLAGEGLQFF
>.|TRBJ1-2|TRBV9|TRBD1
CASSPLQGYGYTF
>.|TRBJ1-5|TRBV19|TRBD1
CASSIGDSTGFNQPQHF
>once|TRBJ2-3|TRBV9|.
CASSVVWGGTDTQYF
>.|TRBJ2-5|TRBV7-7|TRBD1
CASSHRDREETQYF
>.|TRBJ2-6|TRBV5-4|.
CASSIGGSRANVLTF